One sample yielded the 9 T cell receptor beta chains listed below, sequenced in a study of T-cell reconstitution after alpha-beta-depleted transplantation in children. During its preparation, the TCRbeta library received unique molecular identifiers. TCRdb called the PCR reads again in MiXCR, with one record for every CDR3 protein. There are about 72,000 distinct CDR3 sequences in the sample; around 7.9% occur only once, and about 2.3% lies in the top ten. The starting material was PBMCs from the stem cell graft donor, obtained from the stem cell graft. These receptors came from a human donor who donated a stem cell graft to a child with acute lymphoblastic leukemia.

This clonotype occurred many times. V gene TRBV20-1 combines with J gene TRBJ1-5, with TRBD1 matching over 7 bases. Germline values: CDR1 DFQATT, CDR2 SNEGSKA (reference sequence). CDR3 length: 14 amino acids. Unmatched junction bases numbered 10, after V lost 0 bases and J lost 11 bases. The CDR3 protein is CSARDPGGGIAQHF. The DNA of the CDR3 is TGCAGTGCTAGAGATCCTGGAGGGGGCATAGCCCAGCATTTT.

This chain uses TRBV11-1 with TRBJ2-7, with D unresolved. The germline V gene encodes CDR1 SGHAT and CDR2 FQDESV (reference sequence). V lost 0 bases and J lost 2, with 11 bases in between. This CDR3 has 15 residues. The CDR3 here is CASSLATQLTYEQYF. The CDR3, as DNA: TGTGCCAGCAGCTTAGCGACCCAGTTGACCTACGAGCAGTACTTC.

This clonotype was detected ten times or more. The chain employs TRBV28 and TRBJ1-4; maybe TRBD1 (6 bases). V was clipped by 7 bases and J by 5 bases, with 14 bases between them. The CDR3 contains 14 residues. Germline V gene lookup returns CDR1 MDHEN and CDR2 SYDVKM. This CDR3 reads CASTPGGQNEKLFF. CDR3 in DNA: TGTGCCAGCACCCCAGGTGGACAGAATGAAAAACTGTTTTTT.

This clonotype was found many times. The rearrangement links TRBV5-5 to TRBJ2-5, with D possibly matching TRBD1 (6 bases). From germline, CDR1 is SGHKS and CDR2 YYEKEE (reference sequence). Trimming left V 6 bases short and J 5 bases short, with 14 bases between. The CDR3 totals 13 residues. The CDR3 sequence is CASNEQGWETQYF. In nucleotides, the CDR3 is TGTGCCAGCAACGAACAGGGATGGGAGACCCAGTACTTC. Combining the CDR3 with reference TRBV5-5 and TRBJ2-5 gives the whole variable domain DAGVTQSPTHLIKTRGQQVTLRCSPISGHKSVSWYQQVLGQGPQFIFQYYEKEERGRGNFPDRFSARQFPNYSSELNVNALLLGDSALYLCASNEQGWETQYFGPGTRLLVL.

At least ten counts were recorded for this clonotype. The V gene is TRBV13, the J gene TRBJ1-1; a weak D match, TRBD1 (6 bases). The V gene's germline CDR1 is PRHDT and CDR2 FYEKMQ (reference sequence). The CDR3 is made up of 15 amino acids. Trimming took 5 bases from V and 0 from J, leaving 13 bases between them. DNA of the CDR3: TGTGCCAGCAGCACCTGGACAGCCATGAACACTGAAGCTTTCTTT. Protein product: CASSTWTAMNTEAFF.

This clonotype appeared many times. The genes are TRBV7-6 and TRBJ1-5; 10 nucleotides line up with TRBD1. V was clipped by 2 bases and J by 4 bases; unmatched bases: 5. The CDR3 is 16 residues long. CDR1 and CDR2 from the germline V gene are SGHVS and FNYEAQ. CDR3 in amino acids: CASSLQTGGLNQPQHF. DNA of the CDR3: TGTGCCAGCAGCTTACAGACAGGGGGCCTGAATCAGCCCCAGCATTTT.

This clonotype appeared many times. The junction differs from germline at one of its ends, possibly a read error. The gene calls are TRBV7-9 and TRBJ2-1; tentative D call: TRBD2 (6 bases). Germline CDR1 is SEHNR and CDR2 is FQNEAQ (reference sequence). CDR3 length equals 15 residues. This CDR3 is CASRFSASEYNEQFF. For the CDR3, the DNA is TGTGCCAGCCGCTTCTCGGCTAGCGAGTACAATGAGCAGTTCTTC.

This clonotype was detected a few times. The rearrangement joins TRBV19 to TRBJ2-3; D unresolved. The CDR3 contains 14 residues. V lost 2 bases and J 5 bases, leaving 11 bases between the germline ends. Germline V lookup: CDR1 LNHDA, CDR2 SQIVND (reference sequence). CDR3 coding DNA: TGTGCCAGTAGTATATTCGACAACAAAGATACGCAGTATTTT. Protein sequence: CASSIFDNKDTQYF.

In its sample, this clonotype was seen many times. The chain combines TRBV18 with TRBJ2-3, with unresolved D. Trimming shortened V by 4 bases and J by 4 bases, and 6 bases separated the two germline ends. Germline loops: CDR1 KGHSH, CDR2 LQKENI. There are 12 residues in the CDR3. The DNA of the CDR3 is TGTGCCAGCTCACAGGACCCAGATACGCAGTATTTT. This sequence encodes CASSQDPDTQYF.